This section outlines one TCR beta chain sequence together with its context. What it binds is unknown. UMI labels and 5' RACE were used to prepare the TRB cDNA libraries. TCRdb reanalyzed the 5' RACE reads, giving one entry per CDR3 protein sequence and no DNA. This table holds tens of thousands of distinct CDR3 sequences. The data stem from a study of CXCR3-negative and CXCR3-positive naive CD8 T cells. Findings and caveats of the study: Hydrophobicity was higher for TRB CDR3s found in CXCR3-positive naive cells than in CXCR3-negative naive cells.

In germline, CDR1 is SQVTM, CDR2 ANQGSEA. The CDR3 covers 13 residues. The receptor comes from a human donor in good health. Some clones in this sample may be carry-over from other donors' samples. The sample consisted of naive CXCR3+ CD8+ T cells from blood. Regarding subset: CD45RO-CCR7+CD27+CD95- naive CD8+ T cells expressing CXCR3 (TNR3+). V gene TRBV29-1 combines with J gene TRBJ2-1; there is no DNA to check the TCRdb D call of TRBD2. The CDR3 protein is CSVDGTSGSQQFF.